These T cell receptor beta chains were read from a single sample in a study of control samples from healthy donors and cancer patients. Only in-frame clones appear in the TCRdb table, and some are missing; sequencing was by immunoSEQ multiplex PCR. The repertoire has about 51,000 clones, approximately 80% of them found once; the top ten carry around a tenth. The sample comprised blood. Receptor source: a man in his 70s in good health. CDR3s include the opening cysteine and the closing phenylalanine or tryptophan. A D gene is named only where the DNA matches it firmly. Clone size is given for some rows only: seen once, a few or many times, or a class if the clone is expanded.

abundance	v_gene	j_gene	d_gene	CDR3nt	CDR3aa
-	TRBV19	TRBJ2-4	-	TGTGCCAGTAGCCTCGGGGACTTCAAAAACATTCAGTACTTC	CASSLGDFKNIQYF
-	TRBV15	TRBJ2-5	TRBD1	TGTGCCACCAGCAGGGGTGGGACAGGGAGGGAGACCCAGTACTTC	CATSRGGTGRETQYF
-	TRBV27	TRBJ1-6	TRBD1	TGTGCCAGCAGTCCGTCACCGGGACAGGGGATCGACTCCTATAATTCACCCCTCCACTTT	CASSPSPGQGIDSYNSPLHF
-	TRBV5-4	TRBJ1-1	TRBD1	TGTGCCAGCAGCTTGGGGATAGACAGGGGGCGCACTGAAGCTTTCTTT	CASSLGIDRGRTEAFF
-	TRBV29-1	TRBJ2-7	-	TGCAGCGTTGCACAGGGCTACGAGCAGTACTTC	CSVAQGYEQYF
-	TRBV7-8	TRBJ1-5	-	TGTGCCAGCAGCCGATCGACTGGAAGTCAGCCCCAGCATTTT	CASSRSTGSQPQHF
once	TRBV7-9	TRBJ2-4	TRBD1	TGTGCCAGCGAAACCGGGGGACAGGGAAACATTCAGTACTTC	CASETGGQGNIQYF
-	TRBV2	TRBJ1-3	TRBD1	TGTGCCAGCAGCAGGGGGCAGGCACGAAACACCATATATTTT	CASSRGQARNTIYF
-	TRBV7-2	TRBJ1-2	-	TGTGCCAGCAGCTTAGCCCTAGTTGAGTCGAGCTATGGCTACACCTTC	CASSLALVESSYGYTF
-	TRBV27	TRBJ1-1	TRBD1	TGTGCCAGCAGTTTCTGGACAGGGGTGAACACTGAAGCTTTCTTT	CASSFWTGVNTEAFF
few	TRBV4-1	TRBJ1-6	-	TGCGCCAGCAGCCAACCTCGGAGAGGTCCCAATTCACCCCTCCACTTT	CASSQPRRGPNSPLHF
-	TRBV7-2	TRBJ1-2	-	TGTGCCAGCAGCTTCCTCGGGGCTAACTATGGCTACACCTTC	CASSFLGANYGYTF
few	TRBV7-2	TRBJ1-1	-	TGTGCCAGCAGCTACATGCCCCTAAACGCCGCCACTGAAGCTTTCTTT	CASSYMPLNAATEAFF
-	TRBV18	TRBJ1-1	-	TGTGCCAGCTCACCGCTGGCAGGGCAAACTGAAGCTTTCTTT	CASSPLAGQTEAFF
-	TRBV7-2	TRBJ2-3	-	TGTGCCAGCACCCCAAGGAGGGGGGGAGGTACAGATACGCAGTATTTT	CASTPRRGGGTDTQYF
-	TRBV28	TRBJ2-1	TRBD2	TGTGCCAGCAGTTTCCTACTAGCGGGAGGGAATGAGCAGTTCTTC	CASSFLLAGGNEQFF
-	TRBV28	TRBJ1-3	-	TGTGCCAGCAGTTCCAACACCATATATTTT	CASSSNTIYF
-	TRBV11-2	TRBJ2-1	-	TGTGCCAGCAGCTTAGGTAGGGACAATGAGCAGTTCTTC	CASSLGRDNEQFF
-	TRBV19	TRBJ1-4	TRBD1	TGTGCCAGTAGTAGCGGACAGGGAGGCGAAAAACTGTTTTTT	CASSSGQGGEKLFF
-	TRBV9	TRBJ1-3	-	TGTGCCAGCAGCGCCCGGGCTGGGACCGGCGTCTCTGGAAACACCATATATTTT	CASSARAGTGVSGNTIYF
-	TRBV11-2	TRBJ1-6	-	TGTGCCAGCAGCTTAAGTCTTAATTCACCCCTCCACTTT	CASSLSLNSPLHF
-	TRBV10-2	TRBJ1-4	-	TGCGCCAGCAGTGGTACAGGGCATGATGAAAAACTGTTTTTT	CASSGTGHDEKLFF
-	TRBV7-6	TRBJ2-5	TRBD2	TGTGCCAGCAGCTTAGTTAGGCCGGGACTAGCGGACCCCCGGGGGACCCAGTACTTC	CASSLVRPGLADPRGTQYF
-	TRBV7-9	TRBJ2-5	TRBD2	TGTGCCAGCAGCTATGGACTAGCACAAGAGACCCAGTACTTC	CASSYGLAQETQYF
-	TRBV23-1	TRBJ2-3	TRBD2	TGCGCCAGCAGTCAATCGATTTTGGTACTAGCGGGAGGGGGGAGAGATACGCAGTATTTT	CASSQSILVLAGGGRDTQYF
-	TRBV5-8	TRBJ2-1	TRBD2	TGTGCCAGCAGGAGAGCGGGGGGGCGACGCTTAGCCTACAATGAGCAGTTCTTC	CASRRAGGRRLAYNEQFF
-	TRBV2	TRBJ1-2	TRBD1	TGTGCCAGCAGTGAAGCGCACAGGGGGGACTACACCTTC	CASSEAHRGDYTF
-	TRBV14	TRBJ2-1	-	TGTGCCAGCAGCCAAGTCAGGACATTCCAGTTCTTC	CASSQVRTFQFF
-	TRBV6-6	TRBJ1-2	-	TGTGCCAGCAGTTCCGGGCCCGCCGAGAGTGGCTACACCTTC	CASSSGPAESGYTF
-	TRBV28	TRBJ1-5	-	TGTGCCAGCAGTTTACGGAGGGAGCCTCAGCCCCAGCATTTT	CASSLRREPQPQHF